This T cell receptor (beta chain) came from a study of blood T cell repertoires in COVID-19. The assay was immunoSEQ multiplex PCR, and TCRdb's table has in-frame clones only and misses some. The table has roughly 150,000 clones, approximately 80% seen once; the top ten hold approximately 5.4%. The CDR3 runs 13 residues. Germline CDR1 reads SQVTM; CDR2 reads ANQGSEA. After removal of 3 bases from V and 5 bases from J, the junction contained 6 bases not matched to a gene. The sequencing input was PBMCs or T cells enriched from blood (not recorded which). This receptor was taken from a middle-aged man who had recovered from COVID-19. The chain uses TRBV29-1 and TRBJ2-5, with 7 bases identical to TRBD2. In DNA form, the CDR3 reads TGCAGCGTTGAGGCGGGGGTGGCGGAGACCCAGTACTTC. Residues: CSVEAGVAETQYF. The variable domain in full, completed from reference TRBV29-1 and TRBJ2-5, reads SAVISQKPSRDICQRGTSLTIQCQVDSQVTMMFWYRQQPGQSLTLIATANQGSEATYESGFVIDKFPISRPNLTFSTLTVSNMSPEDSSIYLCSVEAGVAETQYFGPGTRLLVL.